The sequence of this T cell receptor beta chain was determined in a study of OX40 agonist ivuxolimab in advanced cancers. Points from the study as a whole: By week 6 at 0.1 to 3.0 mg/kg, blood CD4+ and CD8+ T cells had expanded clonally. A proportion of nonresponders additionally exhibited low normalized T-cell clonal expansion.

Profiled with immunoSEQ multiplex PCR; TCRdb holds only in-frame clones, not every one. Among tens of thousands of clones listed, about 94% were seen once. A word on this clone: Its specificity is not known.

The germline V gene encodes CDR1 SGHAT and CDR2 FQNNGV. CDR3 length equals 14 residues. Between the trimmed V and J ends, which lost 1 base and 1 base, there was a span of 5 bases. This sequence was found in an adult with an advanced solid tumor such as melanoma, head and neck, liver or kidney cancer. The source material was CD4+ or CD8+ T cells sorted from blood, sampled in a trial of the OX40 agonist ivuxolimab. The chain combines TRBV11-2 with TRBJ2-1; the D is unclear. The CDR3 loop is CASSLVESYNEQFF. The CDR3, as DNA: TGTGCCAGCAGCTTAGTTGAGTCCTACAATGAGCAGTTCTTC.